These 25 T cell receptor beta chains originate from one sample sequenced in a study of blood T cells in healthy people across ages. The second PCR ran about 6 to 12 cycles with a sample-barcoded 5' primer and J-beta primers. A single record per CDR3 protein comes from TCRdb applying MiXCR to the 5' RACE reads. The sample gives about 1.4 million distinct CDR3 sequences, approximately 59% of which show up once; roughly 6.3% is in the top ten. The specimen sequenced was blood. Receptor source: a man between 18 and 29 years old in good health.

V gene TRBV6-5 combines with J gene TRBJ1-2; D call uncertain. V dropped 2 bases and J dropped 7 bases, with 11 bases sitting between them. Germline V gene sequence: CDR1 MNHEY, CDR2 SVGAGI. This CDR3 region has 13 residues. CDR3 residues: CASSYDGEAGYTF. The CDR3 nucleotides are TGTGCCAGCAGTTACGATGGGGAGGCTGGCTACACCTTC.

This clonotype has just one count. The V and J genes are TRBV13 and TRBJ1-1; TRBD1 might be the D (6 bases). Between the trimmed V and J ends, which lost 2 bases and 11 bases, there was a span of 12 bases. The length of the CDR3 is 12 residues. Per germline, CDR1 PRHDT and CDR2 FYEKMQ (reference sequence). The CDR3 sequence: CASSLQGREAFF. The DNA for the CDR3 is TGTGCCAGCAGCTTACAGGGGCGCGAGGCTTTCTTT.

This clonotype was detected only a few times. CDR3 in DNA: TGTGCCAGCAGCCCCGGCAGGACGTATGAGATCATGTCGTGGGATAACATTCAGTACTTC. Protein: CASSPGRTYEIMSWDNIQYF. The chain has TRBV9 and TRBJ2-4; no firm D call. V lost 4 bases to trimming and J lost 7 bases, with 33 bases between them. The CDR3 extends over 20 amino acids. Germline assignment: CDR1 SGDLS and CDR2 YYNGEE.

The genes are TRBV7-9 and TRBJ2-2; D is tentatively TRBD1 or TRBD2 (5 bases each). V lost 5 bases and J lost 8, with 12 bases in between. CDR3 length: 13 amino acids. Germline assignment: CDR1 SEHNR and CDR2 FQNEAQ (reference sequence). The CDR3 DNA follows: TGTGCCAGCAGCGGGGACCCTATTGGGGAGCTGTTTTTT. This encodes CASSGDPIGELFF.

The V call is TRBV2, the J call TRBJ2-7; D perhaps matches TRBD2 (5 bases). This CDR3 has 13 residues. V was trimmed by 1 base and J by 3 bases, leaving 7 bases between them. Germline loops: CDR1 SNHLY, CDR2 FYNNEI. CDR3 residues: CASSEERVYEQYF. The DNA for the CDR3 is TGTGCCAGCAGTGAAGAGAGGGTCTACGAGCAGTACTTC.

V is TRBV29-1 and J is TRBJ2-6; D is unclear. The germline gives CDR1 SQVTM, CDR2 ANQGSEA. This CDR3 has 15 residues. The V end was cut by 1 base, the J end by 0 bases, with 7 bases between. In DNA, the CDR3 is TGCAGCGTTGAAGTCCCCGACTCTGGGGCCAACGTCCTGACTTTC. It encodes CSVEVPDSGANVLTF.

The CDR3, as DNA: TGTGCCAGACGATCGGGACAGGGGGATGGCTACACCTTC. Its protein is CARRSGQGDGYTF. This chain uses TRBV30 with TRBJ1-2; 11 nucleotides match TRBD1. The CDR3 is made up of 13 amino acids. Germline V gene data show CDR1 as GTSNPN and CDR2 as SVGIG (reference sequence). With V trimmed by 8 bases and J by 6 bases, 8 bases remained unmatched.

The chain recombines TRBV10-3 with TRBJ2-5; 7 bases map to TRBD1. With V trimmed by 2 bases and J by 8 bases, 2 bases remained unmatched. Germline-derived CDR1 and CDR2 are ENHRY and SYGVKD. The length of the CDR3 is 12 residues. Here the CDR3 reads CAISETGATQYF. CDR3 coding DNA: TGTGCCATCAGTGAGACAGGGGCCACCCAGTACTTC.

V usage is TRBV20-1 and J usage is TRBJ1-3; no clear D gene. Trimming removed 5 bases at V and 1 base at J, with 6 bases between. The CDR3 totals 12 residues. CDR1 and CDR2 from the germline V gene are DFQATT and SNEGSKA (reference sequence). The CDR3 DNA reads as TGCAGTGCTCGGAGGTCTGGAAACACCATATATTTT. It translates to CSARRSGNTIYF.

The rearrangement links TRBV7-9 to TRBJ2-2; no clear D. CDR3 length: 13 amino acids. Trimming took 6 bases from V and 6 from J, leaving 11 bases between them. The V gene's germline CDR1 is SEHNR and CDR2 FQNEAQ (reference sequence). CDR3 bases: TGTGCCAGCAGACAAGAGGTCGCCGGGGAGCTGTTTTTT. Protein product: CASRQEVAGELFF.

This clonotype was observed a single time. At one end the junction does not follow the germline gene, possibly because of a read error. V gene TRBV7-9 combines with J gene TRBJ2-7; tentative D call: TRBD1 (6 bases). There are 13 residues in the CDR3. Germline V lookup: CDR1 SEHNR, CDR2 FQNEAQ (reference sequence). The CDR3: CAGSLIHRAEQYF. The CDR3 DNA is TGTGCCGGCAGCTTAATCCACAGGGCCGAGCAGTACTTC.

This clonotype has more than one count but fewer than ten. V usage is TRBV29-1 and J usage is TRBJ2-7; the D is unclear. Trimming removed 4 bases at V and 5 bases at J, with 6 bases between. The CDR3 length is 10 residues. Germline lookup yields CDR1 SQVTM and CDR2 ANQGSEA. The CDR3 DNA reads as TGCAGCGTTGGGGTCCACGAGCAGTACTTC. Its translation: CSVGVHEQYF.

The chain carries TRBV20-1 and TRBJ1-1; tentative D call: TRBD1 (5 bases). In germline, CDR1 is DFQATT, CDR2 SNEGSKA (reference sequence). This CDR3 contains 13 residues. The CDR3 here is CSARSRRGTEAFF. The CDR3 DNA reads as TGCAGCGCCCGGAGTAGAAGGGGAACTGAAGCTTTCTTT.

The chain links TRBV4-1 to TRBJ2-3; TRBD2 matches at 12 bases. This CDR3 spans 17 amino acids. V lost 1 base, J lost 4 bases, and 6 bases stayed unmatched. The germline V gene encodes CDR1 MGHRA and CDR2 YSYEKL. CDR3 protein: CASSQGRLAGVPDTQYF. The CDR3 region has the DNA TGCGCCAGCAGCCAAGGCCGACTAGCGGGAGTTCCAGATACGCAGTATTTT.

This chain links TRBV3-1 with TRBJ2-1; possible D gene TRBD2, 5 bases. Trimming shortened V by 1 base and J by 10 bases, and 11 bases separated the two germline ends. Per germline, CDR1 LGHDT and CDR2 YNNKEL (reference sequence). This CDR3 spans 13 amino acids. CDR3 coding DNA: TGTGCCAGCAGCCAAGTTACGGGGTGGGAGCAGTTCTTC. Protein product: CASSQVTGWEQFF.

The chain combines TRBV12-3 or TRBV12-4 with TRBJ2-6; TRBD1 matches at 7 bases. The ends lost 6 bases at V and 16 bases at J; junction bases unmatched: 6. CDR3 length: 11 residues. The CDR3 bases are TGTGCCAGCAGGGGGGACAGCCATCTGACTTTC. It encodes CASRGDSHLTF.

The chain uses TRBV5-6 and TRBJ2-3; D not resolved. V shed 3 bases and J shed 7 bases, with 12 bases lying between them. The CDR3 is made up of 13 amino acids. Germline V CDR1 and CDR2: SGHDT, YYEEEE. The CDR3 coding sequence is TGTGCCAGCAGCTGGATAATCTCTTATACGCAGTATTTT. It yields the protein CASSWIISYTQYF.

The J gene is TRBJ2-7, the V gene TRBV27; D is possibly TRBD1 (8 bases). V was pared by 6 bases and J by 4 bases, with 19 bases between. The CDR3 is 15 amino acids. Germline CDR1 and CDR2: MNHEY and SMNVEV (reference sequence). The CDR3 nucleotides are TGTGCCAGCAGCCGCCCCACAGGGGGGGCGTACGAGCAGTACTTC. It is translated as CASSRPTGGAYEQYF.

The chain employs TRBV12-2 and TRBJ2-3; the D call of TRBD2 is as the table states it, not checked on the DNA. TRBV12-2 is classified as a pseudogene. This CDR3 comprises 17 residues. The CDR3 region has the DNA TGTGCAAGTCGCTTAGTCCCAAGCCCCGGGACCGCAGATACGCAGTATTTT. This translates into CASRLVPSPGTADTQYF.

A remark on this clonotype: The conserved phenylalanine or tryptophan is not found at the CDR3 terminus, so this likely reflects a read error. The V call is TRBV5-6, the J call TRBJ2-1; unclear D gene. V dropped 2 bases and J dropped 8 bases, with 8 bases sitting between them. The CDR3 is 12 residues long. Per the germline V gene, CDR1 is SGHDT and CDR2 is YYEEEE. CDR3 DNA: TGTGCCAGCAGCTTAGGCCTTTATGAGCAGTTCCTC. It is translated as CASSLGLYEQFL.

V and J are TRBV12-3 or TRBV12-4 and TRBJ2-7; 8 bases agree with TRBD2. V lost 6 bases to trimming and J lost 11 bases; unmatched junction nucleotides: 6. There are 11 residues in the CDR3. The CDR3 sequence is CASSQEREKYF. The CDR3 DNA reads TGTGCCAGCAGCCAAGAGCGGGAGAAGTACTTC.

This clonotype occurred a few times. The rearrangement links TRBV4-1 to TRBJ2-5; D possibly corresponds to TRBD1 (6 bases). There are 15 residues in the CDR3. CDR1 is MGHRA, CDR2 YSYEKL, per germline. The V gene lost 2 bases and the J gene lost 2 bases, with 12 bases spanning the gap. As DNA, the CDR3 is TGCGCCAGCAGCCAAAAGACAAGGGGGCAAGAGACCCAGTACTTC. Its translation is CASSQKTRGQETQYF.

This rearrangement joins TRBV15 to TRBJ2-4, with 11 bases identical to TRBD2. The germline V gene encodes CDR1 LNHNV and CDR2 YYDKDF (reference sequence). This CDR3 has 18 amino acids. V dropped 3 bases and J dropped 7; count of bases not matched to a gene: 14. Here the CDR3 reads CATSSPPELAGVDNIQYF. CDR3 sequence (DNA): TGTGCCACCAGCAGTCCTCCGGAACTAGCGGGAGTGGATAACATTCAGTACTTC.

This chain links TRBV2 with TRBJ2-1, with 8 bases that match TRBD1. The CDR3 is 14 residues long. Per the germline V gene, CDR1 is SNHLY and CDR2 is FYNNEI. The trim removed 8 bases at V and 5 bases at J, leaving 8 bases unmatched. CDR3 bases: TGTGCCAGCCTTCCGGACAGGGTCAACAATGAGCAGTTCTTC. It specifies CASLPDRVNNEQFF.

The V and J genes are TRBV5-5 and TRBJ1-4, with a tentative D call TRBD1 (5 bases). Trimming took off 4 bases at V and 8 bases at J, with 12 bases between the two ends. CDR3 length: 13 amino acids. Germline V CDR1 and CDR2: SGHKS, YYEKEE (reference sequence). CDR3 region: CASSGTDQEKLFF. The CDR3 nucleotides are TGTGCCAGCAGCGGGACCGACCAAGAAAAACTGTTTTTT. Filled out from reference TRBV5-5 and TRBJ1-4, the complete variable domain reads DAGVTQSPTHLIKTRGQQVTLRCSPISGHKSVSWYQQVLGQGPQFIFQYYEKEERGRGNFPDRFSARQFPNYSSELNVNALLLGDSALYLCASSGTDQEKLFFGSGTQLSVL.